A selection of T cell receptor beta chains follows, all from one sample in a study of blood T cells in healthy people across ages. TCRdb called the 5' RACE reads again in MiXCR, with one record for every CDR3 protein. This table has roughly 2 million distinct CDR3 sequences, roughly 49% appearing once. Sequenced: blood. The receptors were gathered from a woman between 40 and 50 years old in good health. CDR3s include the opening cysteine and the closing phenylalanine or tryptophan. The order of the fields is CDR3 protein, J gene, V gene.

CDR3aa: CATSRREDWSTDTQYF
j_gene: TRBJ2-3
v_gene: TRBV15

CDR3aa: CASSFSSSGQFF
j_gene: TRBJ2-1
v_gene: TRBV7-3

CDR3aa: CASSRVGGRVQYF
j_gene: TRBJ2-7
v_gene: TRBV6-2/TRBV6-3

CDR3aa: CASRDRLPTPGPYEQYF
j_gene: TRBJ2-7
v_gene: TRBV2

CDR3aa: CASSGQSGGALGEQFF
j_gene: TRBJ2-1
v_gene: TRBV11-2

CDR3aa: CSVEEAHEQYF
j_gene: -
v_gene: TRBV29-1

CDR3aa: CASSQQGTLPTDTQYF
j_gene: TRBJ2-3
v_gene: TRBV12-3/TRBV12-4

CDR3aa: CSAREGGGIQETQYF
j_gene: TRBJ2-5
v_gene: TRBV20-1

CDR3aa: CASSSTGLAVQETQYF
j_gene: TRBJ2-5
v_gene: TRBV5-1

CDR3aa: CASYRESTDTQYF
j_gene: TRBJ2-3
v_gene: TRBV5-1

CDR3aa: CSARDRNRVPKNIQYF
j_gene: TRBJ2-4
v_gene: TRBV20-1

CDR3aa: CATSRVSASTDTQYF
j_gene: TRBJ2-3
v_gene: TRBV15

CDR3aa: CSAPTPHGQGEETQYF
j_gene: TRBJ2-5
v_gene: TRBV20-1

CDR3aa: CASSLRSLDEQYF
j_gene: TRBJ2-7
v_gene: TRBV7-2

CDR3aa: CASSLCCGGASVGRNIQYF
j_gene: -
v_gene: TRBV28

CDR3aa: CASTTGTGDTSYEQYF
j_gene: TRBJ2-7
v_gene: TRBV5-1

CDR3aa: CASSGPRGELFF
j_gene: TRBJ2-2
v_gene: TRBV28

CDR3aa: CASTVEGGSEKLFF
j_gene: TRBJ1-4
v_gene: TRBV2

CDR3aa: CASSQGRTDNYGYTF
j_gene: TRBJ1-2
v_gene: TRBV4-3

CDR3aa: CATSRGGLLYNEQFF
j_gene: TRBJ2-1
v_gene: TRBV15

CDR3aa: CASKQAAGVGEQFF
j_gene: TRBJ2-1
v_gene: TRBV5-1

CDR3aa: CASSLAAAVQETQYF
j_gene: TRBJ2-5
v_gene: TRBV7-2

CDR3aa: CSVRGGAGTDTQYF
j_gene: TRBJ2-3
v_gene: TRBV29-1

CDR3aa: CASSQDEGPIQETQYF
j_gene: TRBJ2-5
v_gene: TRBV4-2

CDR3aa: CSAAHNEQFF
j_gene: TRBJ2-1
v_gene: TRBV29-1

CDR3aa: CASSPKFSGSLSYNSPLHF
j_gene: TRBJ1-6
v_gene: TRBV6-1

CDR3aa: CASALDREETQYF
j_gene: TRBJ2-5
v_gene: TRBV13

CDR3aa: CASSLGGLNTDTQYF
j_gene: TRBJ2-3
v_gene: TRBV7-2

CDR3aa: CASSPDRGQWQFF
j_gene: TRBJ2-1
v_gene: TRBV7-3

CDR3aa: CASRTAGSTDTQYF
j_gene: TRBJ2-3
v_gene: TRBV6-1

CDR3aa: CASRGQGLFF
j_gene: TRBJ2-1
v_gene: TRBV2

CDR3aa: CASSLVPGVYEQYF
j_gene: TRBJ2-7
v_gene: TRBV5-4

CDR3aa: CASSPISTGGPQETQYF
j_gene: TRBJ2-5
v_gene: TRBV18

CDR3aa: CASSLDWLSPAGGLETQYF
j_gene: TRBJ2-5
v_gene: TRBV11-2

CDR3aa: CSVGWAGEANQPQHF
j_gene: TRBJ1-5
v_gene: TRBV29-1

CDR3aa: CAGSSPGQGYDEQFF
j_gene: TRBJ2-1
v_gene: TRBV13

CDR3aa: CSAASPRGAHYEQYF
j_gene: TRBJ2-7
v_gene: TRBV20-1

CDR3aa: CASRIGWNQPRHF
j_gene: TRBJ1-5
v_gene: TRBV27

CDR3aa: CASSPGGIQPQHF
j_gene: TRBJ1-5
v_gene: TRBV12-3/TRBV12-4

CDR3aa: CAISGGLVETQYF
j_gene: TRBJ2-5
v_gene: TRBV10-3

CDR3aa: CASSRSASEGSSYGYTF
j_gene: TRBJ1-2
v_gene: TRBV3-1